Below are 25 T cell receptor beta chains sequenced from a single sample in a study of technical replicates of blood from several donors. Profiled with immunoSEQ multiplex PCR; TCRdb holds only in-frame clones, not every one. Of tens of thousands of clones in the sample, 70% to 90% were seen once. The specimen sequenced was T cells isolated from PBMCs. Receptors originate from a human donor in good health.

The V gene is TRBV10-3, the J gene TRBJ1-1, with no clear D. Germline values: CDR1 ENHRY, CDR2 SYGVKD. Trimming pared 0 bases from V and 4 bases from J, leaving 12 bases between. The CDR3 runs 15 residues. CDR3 sequence: CAISESIGGSTEAFF. Here the CDR3 DNA reads TGTGCCATCAGTGAGTCGATCGGCGGCAGCACTGAAGCTTTCTTT.

The chain links TRBV11-3 to TRBJ2-2; no clear D gene. From germline, CDR1 is SGHNT and CDR2 YENEEA. Trimming left V 5 bases short and J 6 bases short, with 10 bases between. The CDR3 length is 13 residues. The CDR3 bases are TGTGCCAGCAGCACTATAGCCGCCGGGGAGCTGTTTTTT. Amino acid sequence: CASSTIAAGELFF.

This chain joins TRBV27 and TRBJ2-3; 8 bases map to TRBD2. Germline CDR1 and CDR2: MNHEY and SMNVEV (reference sequence). V lost 6 bases to trimming and J lost 6 bases; unmatched junction nucleotides: 14. The length of the CDR3 is 16 residues. CDR3 nucleotides: TGTGCCAGCAGACCCGGGACTAGATCGAAAACGGATACGCAGTATTTT. As protein: CASRPGTRSKTDTQYF.

This sequence joins TRBV2 and TRBJ2-7; perhaps TRBD1 as D (6 bases). V gave up 7 bases and J gave up 7 bases, with 32 bases separating them. CDR3 size: 18 residues. CDR1 is SNHLY and CDR2 is FYNNEI in the germline V gene. Here the CDR3 DNA reads TGTGCCAGCACTGATCCTGACAGGACGCTCGGCCATCGCCTAGAGCAGTACTTC. The encoded protein is CASTDPDRTLGHRLEQYF.

About this clone: Possible read error: a much larger clone is one base away. The chain employs TRBV11-2 and TRBJ2-2; 10 nucleotides align to TRBD2. The germline CDR1 and CDR2 sequences are SGHAT and FQNNGV. The ends lost 2 bases at V and 3 bases at J; junction bases unmatched: 0. CDR3 length: 15 amino acids. The CDR3 DNA is TGTGCCAGCAGCTTACTAGCGGGAGACACCGGGGAGCTGTTTTTT. It encodes CASSLLAGDTGELFF.

The J gene is TRBJ2-3, the V gene TRBV29-1, with 7 bases lining up with TRBD1. The CDR3 contains 15 residues. The germline CDR1 and CDR2 sequences are SQVTM and ANQGSEA. Losses at the gene ends were 6 bases for V and 2 bases for J; bases not matched to a gene: 11. The CDR3 sequence is CSVNERRGPTDTQYF. In nucleotides, the CDR3 is TGCAGCGTAAATGAAAGAAGGGGGCCCACAGATACGCAGTATTTT.

The chain carries TRBV4-1 and TRBJ1-1, with D tentatively TRBD1 (6 bases). CDR1 is MGHRA and CDR2 is YSYEKL in the germline V gene. The CDR3 loop spans 15 amino acids. Between the trimmed V and J ends, which lost 4 bases and 3 bases, there was a span of 15 bases. The CDR3 region has the DNA TGCGCCAGCAGCCCATTCCGGACAGAATACACTGAAGCTTTCTTT. Its protein is CASSPFRTEYTEAFF.

The rearrangement uses TRBV5-6 and TRBJ2-7; 8 positions match TRBD2. Germline V gives CDR1 SGHDT, CDR2 YYEEEE. Trimming cost V 4 bases and J 4 bases; bases outside gene matches: 10. This CDR3 has 15 residues. The CDR3 sequence: CASSRTGTSFYEQYF. CDR3 sequence (DNA): TGTGCCAGCAGCCGTACCGGGACTAGTTTTTACGAGCAGTACTTC.

The chain carries TRBV11-3 and TRBJ1-2; D may be TRBD1 (6 bases). The V gene's germline CDR1 is SGHNT and CDR2 YENEEA. The CDR3 consists of 14 residues. V was clipped by 5 bases and J by 2 bases, with 12 bases between them. The CDR3 spells CASSQGFSNYGYTF. The CDR3 bases are TGTGCCAGCAGCCAGGGGTTTAGCAACTATGGCTACACCTTC.

This clone appeared once. The chain joins TRBV13 to TRBJ2-1; D unclear. Deletions cut 2 bases from V and 5 bases from J, with 7 bases between. The germline V gene has CDR1 PRHDT and CDR2 FYEKMQ (reference sequence). The CDR3 consists of 13 residues. The CDR3 sequence is CASSLIRNNEQFF. The CDR3 DNA follows: TGTGCCAGCAGCTTAATCAGGAACAATGAGCAGTTCTTC. The full variable domain, rest sourced from reference TRBV13 and TRBJ2-1, is AAGVIQSPRHLIKEKRETATLKCYPIPRHDTVYWYQQGPGQDPQFLISFYEKMQSDKGSIPDRFSAQQFSDYHSELNMSSLELGDSALYFCASSLIRNNEQFFGPGTRLTVL.

This sequence joins TRBV7-9 and TRBJ2-2; 10 bases map to TRBD2. The germline V gene encodes CDR1 SEHNR and CDR2 FQNEAQ (reference sequence). V lost 2 bases, J lost 3 bases, and 9 bases stayed unmatched. The CDR3 sequence is 18 residues long. The CDR3 protein is CASSLRGLATWDTGELFF. The CDR3, as DNA: TGTGCCAGCAGCTTAAGGGGACTAGCGACATGGGACACCGGGGAGCTGTTTTTT.

As DNA, the CDR3 is TGTGCCTCCAGATTGGGGGGCCTAGCGGGACTCACAGATACGCAGTATTTT. This sequence encodes CASRLGGLAGLTDTQYF. The chain combines TRBV28 with TRBJ2-3; the match to TRBD2 covers 9 bases. Germline assignment: CDR1 MDHEN and CDR2 SYDVKM. V was clipped by 11 bases and J by 2 bases; unmatched bases: 17. This CDR3 contains 17 residues.

The rearrangement uses TRBV15 and TRBJ1-5; D is perhaps TRBD1 (5 bases). V shed 4 bases and J shed 3 bases, with 10 bases lying between them. The CDR3 contains 14 residues. CDR1 and CDR2 from the germline V gene are LNHNV and YYDKDF (reference sequence). The CDR3 loop reads CATSTGMYNQPQHF. The CDR3 DNA is TGTGCCACCAGCACAGGGATGTACAATCAGCCCCAGCATTTT.

This clone was seen just once. The chain combines TRBV7-8 with TRBJ1-4, with a weak D call TRBD1 (6 bases). The germline gives CDR1 SGHVS, CDR2 FQNEAQ. V was shortened by 1 base and J by 7 bases, with 16 bases between the two germline ends. CDR3 length: 16 amino acids. The CDR3 sequence is CASSLETGKRGEKLFF. The CDR3 nucleotides read TGTGCCAGCAGCTTAGAAACAGGGAAGAGAGGTGAAAAACTGTTTTTT.

The V gene is TRBV9, the J gene TRBJ2-1, with 9 nucleotides matching TRBD1. The trim removed 5 bases at V and 8 bases at J, leaving 11 bases unmatched. The CDR3 contains 15 residues. CDR1 SGDLS and CDR2 YYNGEE come from the germline V gene. CDR3 in amino acids: CASSDSGTGWDEQFF. The CDR3 DNA is TGTGCCAGCAGTGACTCCGGGACAGGGTGGGATGAGCAGTTCTTC.

This rearrangement joins TRBV14 to TRBJ2-7; a possible D gene is TRBD1 (5 bases). Germline CDR1 is SGHDN and CDR2 is FVKESK. The germline V and J ends were trimmed by 2 bases and 8 bases, with 19 bases remaining between them. This CDR3 comprises 15 residues. CDR3 in DNA: TGTGCCAGCAGCCAATCTTCCGGACATGGTCCCAAGCAGTACTTC. This gives the protein CASSQSSGHGPKQYF.

The table lists this clone with a count of one. The chain joins TRBV19 to TRBJ2-2; 7 bases match TRBD1. The germline V gene encodes CDR1 LNHDA and CDR2 SQIVND (reference sequence). J gave up 7 bases and V 7 bases, and 9 bases lay outside the gene matches. CDR3 size: 14 residues. The CDR3 region is CASIQNRGYGELFF. As DNA, the CDR3 is TGTGCCAGTATACAGAACAGGGGATACGGGGAGCTGTTTTTT.

The V gene is TRBV6-5, the J gene TRBJ2-3, with 9 positions matching TRBD2. The CDR3 totals 14 residues. The V gene's germline CDR1 is MNHEY and CDR2 SVGAGI. V lost 5 bases to trimming and J lost 1 base; unmatched junction nucleotides: 1. This CDR3 reads CASSASGGTDTQYF. The CDR3 nucleotides read TGTGCCAGCAGTGCTAGCGGGGGCACAGATACGCAGTATTTT.

This clone was counted once. J is TRBJ1-1 and V is TRBV11-1; 7 nucleotides match TRBD1. Trimming took 7 bases from V and 13 from J; bases not matched to a gene: 12. The CDR3 extends over 12 amino acids. CDR1 SGHAT and CDR2 FQDESV come from the germline V gene (reference sequence). For the CDR3, the DNA is TGTGCCAGCACGAGGGGGCAACAGGGAGTTTTCTTT. The encoded protein is CASTRGQQGVFF.

The genes are TRBV9 and TRBJ1-5; the D is unclear. The V and J ends lost 3 bases and 1 base respectively, with 8 bases between them. The length of the CDR3 is 14 residues. The germline V gene encodes CDR1 SGDLS and CDR2 YYNGEE. The CDR3 is CASSAEQSNQPQHF. The CDR3 region has the DNA TGTGCCAGCAGCGCGGAACAGAGCAATCAGCCCCAGCATTTT.

The chain has TRBV28 and TRBJ1-3, with a tentative D call TRBD1 (6 bases). CDR1 and CDR2 from the germline V gene are MDHEN and SYDVKM. Trimming pared 3 bases from V and 6 bases from J, leaving 15 bases between. The CDR3 runs 15 residues. CDR3 sequence (DNA): TGTGCCAGCAGTTTGGCGCAGGGGTACGAAAACACCATATATTTT. Translated, it gives CASSLAQGYENTIYF.

The chain has TRBV9 and TRBJ2-3; D is perhaps TRBD1 (6 bases). Trimming stripped 7 bases from V and 1 base from J, with 16 bases between. The germline CDR1 and CDR2 sequences are SGDLS and YYNGEE. This CDR3 contains 15 residues. CDR3 sequence: CASARQAMGTDTQYF. For the CDR3, the DNA is TGTGCCAGCGCCCGACAGGCTATGGGCACAGATACGCAGTATTTT.

The chain combines TRBV6-1 with TRBJ2-1; 8 positions agree with TRBD1. Trimming removed 4 bases from V and 4 bases from J; junction bases left unmatched: 6. The germline V gene has CDR1 MNHNS and CDR2 SASEGT. The CDR3 runs to 15 residues. The DNA of the CDR3 is TGTGCCAGCAGTGTATCACAGGGGGTTTACAATGAGCAGTTCTTC. It yields the protein CASSVSQGVYNEQFF.

The rearrangement uses TRBV9 and TRBJ2-2, with 7 nucleotides matching TRBD1. The V and J ends lost 3 bases and 0 bases, in that order; junction bases with no gene match: 8. Germline lookup yields CDR1 SGDLS and CDR2 YYNGEE. This CDR3 contains 17 residues. The CDR3 here is CASSARDSTSNTGELFF. In DNA, the CDR3 is TGTGCCAGCAGCGCAAGGGACAGTACTTCGAACACCGGGGAGCTGTTTTTT.

J is TRBJ1-5 and V is TRBV30; D gene uncertain. The CDR3 spans 11 residues. CDR1 and CDR2 (germline): GTSNPN, SVGIG (reference sequence). The V gene lost 5 bases and the J gene lost 2 bases, with 4 bases spanning the gap. In DNA form, the CDR3 reads TGTGCCTGGGGGCGCAATCAGCCCCAGCATTTT. Translation: CAWGRNQPQHF.